This T cell receptor beta chain stems from a study of T cell changes during pregnancy in multiple sclerosis. Produced via immunoSEQ multiplex PCR; TCRdb's table is partial and in-frame only. Seen here are around 43,000 clones, 89% observed once, and the top ten hold roughly 1.2%. Germline lookup yields CDR1 LGHNT and CDR2 FRNRAP. With V trimmed by 5 bases and J by 6 bases, 7 bases remained unmatched. This CDR3 contains 15 residues. The J gene is TRBJ2-2, the V gene TRBV12-5; 9 bases are shared with TRBD2. The clonotype originates from a female donor with multiple sclerosis, enrolled in a pregnancy study. The specimen comprised CD4+ T cells from peripheral blood mononuclear cells, sampled in the first trimester of pregnancy. The chain's CDR3 is CASGIIAGVAGELFF. The CDR3 DNA follows: TGTGCTAGTGGTATTATAGCGGGAGTGGCCGGGGAGCTGTTTTTT.